This TCR beta chain was sequenced for a study of cytotoxic CD8 clonotypes in ibrutinib-treated CLL. Study-wide results and caveats: Public clonotypes occurred uncommonly; on treatment, they contracted or remained stable.

A 1 in 200,000 to 1 in 1 million T cell depth was the sequencing target. The table came from immunoSEQ multiplex PCR; TCRdb's copy has only in-frame clones and leaves some out. The table lists fewer than 25,000 clones, about 75% of them singletons, with less than 35% in the top ten. This clone has just a few counts. No antigen is known for it. The sequence came from a human donor with chronic lymphocytic leukemia. The source material was PBMCs, sampled after 24 months of ibrutinib treatment.

The CDR3 sequence: CASSSGPGAYEQYF. DNA for the CDR3: TGCGCCAGCAGCTCCGGACCGGGGGCCTACGAGCAGTACTTC. The chain is built from TRBV4-1 and TRBJ2-7; D is possibly TRBD2 (6 bases). The CDR3 is 14 amino acids. Trimming removed 5 bases at V and 2 bases at J, with 13 bases between. Germline V gene sequence: CDR1 MGHRA, CDR2 YSYEKL.